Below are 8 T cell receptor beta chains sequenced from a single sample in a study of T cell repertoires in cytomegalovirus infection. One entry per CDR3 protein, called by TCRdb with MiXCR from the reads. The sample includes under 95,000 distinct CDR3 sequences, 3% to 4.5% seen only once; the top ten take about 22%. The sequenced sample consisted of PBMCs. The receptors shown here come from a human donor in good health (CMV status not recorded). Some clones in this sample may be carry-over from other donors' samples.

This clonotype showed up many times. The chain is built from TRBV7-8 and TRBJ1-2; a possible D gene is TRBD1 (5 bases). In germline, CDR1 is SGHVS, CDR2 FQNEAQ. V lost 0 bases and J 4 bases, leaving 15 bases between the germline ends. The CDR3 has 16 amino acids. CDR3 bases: TGTGCCAGCAGCTTAGCCGGTCGGGGGGTTGCCTATGGCTACACCTTC. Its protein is CASSLAGRGVAYGYTF.

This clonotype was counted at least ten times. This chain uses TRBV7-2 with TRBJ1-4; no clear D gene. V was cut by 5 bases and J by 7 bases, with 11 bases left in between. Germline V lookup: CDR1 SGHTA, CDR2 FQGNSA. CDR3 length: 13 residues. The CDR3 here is CASSPRLSEKLFF. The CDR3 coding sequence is TGTGCCAGCAGCCCTAGATTAAGTGAAAAACTGTTTTTT.

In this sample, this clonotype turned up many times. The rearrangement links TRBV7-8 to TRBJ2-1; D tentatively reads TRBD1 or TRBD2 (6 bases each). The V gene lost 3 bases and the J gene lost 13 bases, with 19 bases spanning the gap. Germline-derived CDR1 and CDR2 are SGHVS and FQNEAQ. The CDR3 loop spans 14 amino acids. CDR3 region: CASSLSTGGPAQFF. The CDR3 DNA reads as TGTGCCAGCAGCTTGTCCACTGGGGGGCCAGCCCAGTTCTTC.

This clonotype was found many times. The chain's CDR3 is CASSSQIRHTGELFF. The CDR3 DNA follows: TGTGCCAGCAGCTCCCAGATCCGGCACACCGGGGAGCTGTTTTTT. The V and J genes are TRBV7-2 and TRBJ2-2, with unresolved D. This CDR3 region has 15 residues. Germline V gene lookup returns CDR1 SGHTA and CDR2 FQGNSA. Trimming left V 4 bases short and J 3 bases short, with 12 bases between.

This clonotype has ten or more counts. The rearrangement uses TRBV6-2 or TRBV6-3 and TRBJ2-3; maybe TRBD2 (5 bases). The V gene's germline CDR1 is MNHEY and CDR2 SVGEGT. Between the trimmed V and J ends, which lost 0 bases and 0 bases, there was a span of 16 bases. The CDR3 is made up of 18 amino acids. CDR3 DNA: TGTGCCAGCAGTTACTCGAGATGGGCGGGTACTAGCACAGATACGCAGTATTTT. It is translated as CASSYSRWAGTSTDTQYF.

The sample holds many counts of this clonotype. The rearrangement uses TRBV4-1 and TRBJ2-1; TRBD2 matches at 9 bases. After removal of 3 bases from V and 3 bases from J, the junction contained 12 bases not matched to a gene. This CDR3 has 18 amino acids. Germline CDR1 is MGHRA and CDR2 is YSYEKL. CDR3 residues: CASSHAMTAGGLYNEQFF. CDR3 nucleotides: TGCGCCAGCAGCCATGCCATGACAGCGGGAGGACTCTACAATGAGCAGTTCTTC.

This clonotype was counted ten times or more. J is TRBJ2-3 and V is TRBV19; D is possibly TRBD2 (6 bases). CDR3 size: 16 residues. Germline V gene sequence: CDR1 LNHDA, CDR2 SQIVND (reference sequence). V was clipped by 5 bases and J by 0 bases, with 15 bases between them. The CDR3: CASSSRGGASTDTQYF. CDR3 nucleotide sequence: TGTGCCAGTAGTTCCCGAGGAGGGGCAAGCACAGATACGCAGTATTTT.

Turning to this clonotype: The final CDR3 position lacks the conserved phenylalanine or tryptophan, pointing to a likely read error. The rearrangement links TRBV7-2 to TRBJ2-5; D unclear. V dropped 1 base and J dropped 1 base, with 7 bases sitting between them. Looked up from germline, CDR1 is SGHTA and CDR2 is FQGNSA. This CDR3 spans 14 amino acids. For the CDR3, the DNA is TGTGCCAGCAGCTTAGGCGCGACCCAAGAGACCCAGTACTCC. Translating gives CASSLGATQETQYS.